Listed below are T cell receptor beta chains from one sample, sequenced in a study of blood T cell repertoires in COVID-19. Assay: immunoSEQ multiplex PCR; the TCRdb copy retains only in-frame clones and omits some. The sample lists roughly 280,000 clones, 85% to 90% occurring once. Sequencing input: PBMCs or T cells enriched from blood (not recorded which). The receptors derive from a woman aged 30 to 39 with acute COVID-19. CDR3s include the opening cysteine and the closing phenylalanine or tryptophan. The D gene is left open where the match is weak. Part of the rows lack a size; the others show once, few, many or a class for expanded clones.

abundance: NA
d_gene: NA
j_gene: TRBJ1-2
v_gene: TRBV7-9
CDR3nt: TGTGCCAGCAGCTCCCCGGGATTTCCCTCAGGCTACACCTTC
CDR3aa: CASSSPGFPSGYTF

abundance: NA
d_gene: TRBD1
j_gene: TRBJ1-3
v_gene: TRBV11-2
CDR3nt: TGTGCCAGCCGATTGACAGGGGGAGAGCCTGGAAACACCATATATTTT
CDR3aa: CASRLTGGEPGNTIYF

abundance: NA
d_gene: TRBD2
j_gene: TRBJ2-1
v_gene: TRBV10-3
CDR3nt: TGTGCCATCAGTGTTGGCGGGAGCTCCTACAATGAGCAGTTCTTC
CDR3aa: CAISVGGSSYNEQFF

abundance: NA
d_gene: NA
j_gene: TRBJ2-2
v_gene: TRBV27
CDR3nt: TGTGCCAGCAGTCCCATGTCCACCGGGGAGCTGTTTTTT
CDR3aa: CASSPMSTGELFF

abundance: NA
d_gene: TRBD2
j_gene: TRBJ2-7
v_gene: TRBV6-5
CDR3nt: TGTGCCAGCAGAGTTCATAGCGGGGGGTCCTACGAGCAGTACTTC
CDR3aa: CASRVHSGGSYEQYF

abundance: NA
d_gene: TRBD1
j_gene: TRBJ1-2
v_gene: TRBV5-1
CDR3nt: TGCGCCAGCACGGGACAGGGAGAAACTCGAGGAAACTATGGCTACACCTTC
CDR3aa: CASTGQGETRGNYGYTF

abundance: NA
d_gene: TRBD2
j_gene: TRBJ2-7
v_gene: TRBV28
CDR3nt: TGTGCCAGCAGTCCACCATTAGCGGGAGGGAGGACCTACGAGCAGTACTTC
CDR3aa: CASSPPLAGGRTYEQYF

abundance: NA
d_gene: NA
j_gene: TRBJ1-5
v_gene: TRBV10-2
CDR3nt: TGCGCCAGCAGTGACCAGGGAGGGCAGCCCCAGCATTTT
CDR3aa: CASSDQGGQPQHF

abundance: NA
d_gene: TRBD2
j_gene: TRBJ2-1
v_gene: TRBV15
CDR3nt: TGTGCCACCAGCACTAGCGGGGGTTACAATGAGCAGTTCTTC
CDR3aa: CATSTSGGYNEQFF

abundance: NA
d_gene: TRBD1
j_gene: TRBJ1-5
v_gene: TRBV27
CDR3nt: TGTGCCAGCAAATCGGAGGGAGGGGACAGGGTCAATCAGCCCCAGCATTTT
CDR3aa: CASKSEGGDRVNQPQHF

abundance: NA
d_gene: NA
j_gene: TRBJ2-7
v_gene: TRBV28
CDR3nt: TGTGCCAGCAGCTCCTTTAATGCAGGCTACGAGCAGTACTTC
CDR3aa: CASSSFNAGYEQYF

abundance: NA
d_gene: NA
j_gene: TRBJ1-3
v_gene: TRBV9
CDR3nt: TGTGCCAGCAGCGTAGCTACGACTCTCTCTGGAAACACCATATATTTT
CDR3aa: CASSVATTLSGNTIYF

abundance: NA
d_gene: TRBD1
j_gene: TRBJ1-3
v_gene: TRBV23-1
CDR3nt: TGCGCCAGCAGTCAATCCCCAGGGGGTTGGGACACCATATATTTT
CDR3aa: CASSQSPGGWDTIYF

abundance: once
d_gene: TRBD2
j_gene: TRBJ2-4
v_gene: TRBV11-2
CDR3nt: TGTGCCAGCAGCTCTCGCACTAGCGGGAAGGTGATGGCCAAAAACATTCAGTACTTC
CDR3aa: CASSSRTSGKVMAKNIQYF

abundance: NA
d_gene: NA
j_gene: TRBJ1-6
v_gene: TRBV4-1
CDR3nt: TGCGCCAGCAGCCAAGTCTATCCCCAGACTGGTTCACCCCTCCACTTT
CDR3aa: CASSQVYPQTGSPLHF

abundance: NA
d_gene: TRBD2
j_gene: TRBJ2-2
v_gene: TRBV9
CDR3nt: TGTGCCAGCAGCACCAAAGCGGGAGTGGCTACCGGGGAGCTGTTTTTT
CDR3aa: CASSTKAGVATGELFF

abundance: once
d_gene: NA
j_gene: TRBJ1-4
v_gene: TRBV28
CDR3nt: TGTGCCACCGGAGGGACCGATAATGAAAAACTGTTTTTT
CDR3aa: CATGGTDNEKLFF

abundance: NA
d_gene: NA
j_gene: TRBJ2-1
v_gene: TRBV4-1
CDR3nt: TGCGCCAGCAGCAGCATAGCGGTGGCCTACAATGAGCAGTTCTTC
CDR3aa: CASSSIAVAYNEQFF

abundance: NA
d_gene: TRBD1
j_gene: TRBJ2-7
v_gene: TRBV7-9
CDR3nt: TGTGCCAGCAGCTTCCGGGACAGGGATTCCTACGAGCAGTACTTC
CDR3aa: CASSFRDRDSYEQYF

abundance: NA
d_gene: TRBD2
j_gene: TRBJ2-1
v_gene: TRBV5-1
CDR3nt: TGCGCCAGCAGCTTCAATAGCGGGAACAATGAGCAGTTCTTC
CDR3aa: CASSFNSGNNEQFF

abundance: NA
d_gene: NA
j_gene: TRBJ1-4
v_gene: TRBV5-4
CDR3nt: TGTGCCAGCAGCTTGGAGGGGCGAACAACTAATGAAAAACTGTTTTTT
CDR3aa: CASSLEGRTTNEKLFF

abundance: NA
d_gene: TRBD2
j_gene: TRBJ2-1
v_gene: TRBV19
CDR3nt: TGTGCCAGTATTCGGCGGGAGGGCCAAGGGGAGCAGTTCTTC
CDR3aa: CASIRREGQGEQFF

abundance: NA
d_gene: NA
j_gene: TRBJ2-1
v_gene: TRBV24-1
CDR3nt: TGTGCCACCAGTGACTCCTATAGTGAGCAGTTCTTC
CDR3aa: CATSDSYSEQFF

abundance: NA
d_gene: NA
j_gene: TRBJ2-1
v_gene: TRBV21-1
CDR3nt: TGTGCCAGCAGCACAAATAGGACTAGCGACTACAATGAGCAGTTCTTC
CDR3aa: CASSTNRTSDYNEQFF

abundance: NA
d_gene: TRBD2
j_gene: TRBJ2-1
v_gene: TRBV28
CDR3nt: TGTGCCAGCAAGGGGACTAGCGGGAGTGGCTCCTACAATGAGCAGTTCTTC
CDR3aa: CASKGTSGSGSYNEQFF

abundance: NA
d_gene: NA
j_gene: TRBJ2-5
v_gene: TRBV7-9
CDR3nt: TGTGCCAGCAGCTACATTCCGGGAGTCGGGGAAGAGACCCAGTACTTC
CDR3aa: CASSYIPGVGEETQYF